Each of the 15 T cell receptor beta chains below was sequenced from the same sample in a study of blood T cell repertoires in COVID-19. Profiled with immunoSEQ multiplex PCR; TCRdb holds only in-frame clones, not every one. This table holds approximately 210,000 clones, roughly nine tenths found once. Sequencing was performed on peripheral blood. The receptors come from a man aged 35 to 55 with active or convalescent COVID-19.

This chain connects TRBV9 to TRBJ1-1, with 12 bases fitting TRBD1. The CDR3 extends over 16 amino acids. V lost 3 bases and J lost 1; bases outside the gene matches: 4. CDR1 and CDR2 from the germline V gene are SGDLS and YYNGEE. The CDR3 sequence: CASSGGQGASNTEAFF. CDR3 DNA: TGTGCCAGCAGCGGGGGACAGGGGGCGTCGAACACTGAAGCTTTCTTT.

The rearrangement links TRBV10-3 to TRBJ2-5; a possible D gene is TRBD2 (6 bases). V was clipped by 2 bases and J by 1 base, with 11 bases between them. Germline CDR1 and CDR2: ENHRY and SYGVKD. The CDR3 extends over 15 amino acids. CDR3 sequence reads: CAISEGGNPQETQYF. DNA of the CDR3: TGTGCCATCAGTGAGGGCGGGAATCCCCAAGAGACCCAGTACTTC.

V gene TRBV28 combines with J gene TRBJ2-1; D is perhaps TRBD2 (6 bases). Looked up from germline, CDR1 is MDHEN and CDR2 is SYDVKM. V was trimmed by 9 bases and J by 5 bases, leaving 14 bases between them. The CDR3 length is 13 residues. As DNA, the CDR3 is TGTGCCAGTACGGGACTGCAAAACAATGAGCAGTTCTTC. It yields the protein CASTGLQNNEQFF.

The V call is TRBV5-5, the J call TRBJ2-1; 9 nucleotides align to TRBD2. J lost 7 bases, V lost 4 bases, and 12 bases had no gene match. The length of the CDR3 is 16 residues. From germline, CDR1 is SGHKS and CDR2 YYEKEE (reference sequence). CDR3 protein: CASSPRGPSGVNEQFF. The CDR3 DNA follows: TGTGCCAGCAGCCCTCGAGGGCCTAGCGGGGTTAATGAGCAGTTCTTC. Based on the CDR3 plus reference TRBV5-5 and TRBJ2-1, the full variable domain is DAGVTQSPTHLIKTRGQQVTLRCSPISGHKSVSWYQQVLGQGPQFIFQYYEKEERGRGNFPDRFSARQFPNYSSELNVNALLLGDSALYLCASSPRGPSGVNEQFFGPGTRLTVL.

J is TRBJ1-5 and V is TRBV30; 11 nucleotides align to TRBD1. This CDR3 is 16 amino acids long. V dropped 3 bases and J dropped 6; count of bases not matched to a gene: 10. The germline CDR1 and CDR2 sequences are GTSNPN and SVGIG (reference sequence). The CDR3 nucleotides are TGTGCCTGGAGGTTTCACGGGACAGGGGGTTTTCAGCCCCAGCATTTT. Amino acid sequence: CAWRFHGTGGFQPQHF.

This clone was seen once. The J gene is TRBJ1-1, the V gene TRBV12-3 or TRBV12-4, with D possibly being TRBD1 (6 bases). V lost 4 bases to trimming and J lost 8 bases, with 14 bases between them. The CDR3 covers 13 residues. The CDR3 reads CASSSYRVGEAFF. For the CDR3, the DNA is TGTGCCAGCAGTTCCTACAGGGTAGGCGAAGCTTTCTTT.

This chain links TRBV2 with TRBJ1-4; 10 bases line up with TRBD1. V gave up 6 bases and J gave up 8 bases; unmatched junction bases: 9. Per the germline V gene, CDR1 is SNHLY and CDR2 is FYNNEI. CDR3 size: 15 residues. This CDR3 is CASRRDRGLREKLFF. The CDR3 nucleotides are TGTGCCAGCAGGCGAGACAGGGGGCTGAGAGAAAAACTGTTTTTT.

The gene calls are TRBV30 and TRBJ2-7, with 13 bases identical to TRBD2. V lost 4 bases and J lost 1; bases outside the gene matches: 10. The CDR3 runs to 17 residues. CDR1 and CDR2 (germline): GTSNPN, SVGIG (reference sequence). CDR3 residues: CAWTAPGLAGISYEQYF. In nucleotides, the CDR3 is TGTGCCTGGACCGCCCCGGGACTAGCGGGAATATCCTACGAGCAGTACTTC.

The J gene is TRBJ2-3, the V gene TRBV15; TRBD2 aligns across 14 bases. CDR1 is LNHNV, CDR2 YYDKDF, per germline (reference sequence). This CDR3 is 15 amino acids long. The V and J ends lost 3 bases and 6 bases, in that order; junction bases with no gene match: 2. The CDR3 sequence: CATSRGTSGGDTQYF. The CDR3 DNA is TGTGCCACCAGCAGGGGGACTAGCGGGGGTGATACGCAGTATTTT.

In its sample, this clone was seen once. CDR3 DNA sequence: TGTGCCAGCAGCACAGGGGGGGGGCGGGAGGAAAAACTGTTTTTT. Translation gives CASSTGGGREEKLFF. The genes are TRBV28 and TRBJ1-4; TRBD1 matches at 8 bases. V lost 6 bases to trimming and J lost 8 bases; unmatched junction nucleotides: 11. This CDR3 is 15 amino acids long. Germline assignment: CDR1 MDHEN and CDR2 SYDVKM.

The sample holds one count of this clone. The gene calls are TRBV19 and TRBJ2-3; a possible D gene is TRBD1 (7 bases). The CDR3 runs to 15 residues. V was clipped by 3 bases and J by 4 bases, with 14 bases between them. The germline CDR1 and CDR2 sequences are LNHDA and SQIVND (reference sequence). The CDR3 sequence: CASSIGGGAADTQYF. The CDR3, as DNA: TGTGCCAGTAGTATCGGAGGGGGCGCAGCAGATACGCAGTATTTT. Combining the CDR3 with reference TRBV19 and TRBJ2-3 gives the whole variable domain DGGITQSPKYLFRKEGQNVTLSCEQNLNHDAMYWYRQDPGQGLRLIYYSQIVNDFQKGDIAEGYSVSREKKESFPLTVTSAQKNPTAFYLCASSIGGGAADTQYFGPGTRLTVL.

The chain links TRBV7-8 to TRBJ1-6, with TRBD1 matching 9 bases. This CDR3 region has 15 residues. Germline CDR1 is SGHVS and CDR2 is FQNEAQ. With 2 bases clipped from V and 9 bases from J, the junction kept 5 bases outside the gene matches. In DNA form, the CDR3 reads TGTGCCAGCAGCTTACGGGACAGGGAGGCTTCACCCCTCCACTTT. Amino acid sequence: CASSLRDREASPLHF.

This sequence joins TRBV28 and TRBJ1-5; 7 nucleotides align to TRBD1. Germline values: CDR1 MDHEN, CDR2 SYDVKM. The CDR3 contains 16 residues. After removal of 5 bases from V and 4 bases from J, the junction contained 11 bases not matched to a gene. CDR3 nucleotide sequence: TGTGCCAGCAGTAACCCCGGGACAGAGAATAATCAGCCCCAGCATTTT. Translation gives CASSNPGTENNQPQHF.

The gene calls are TRBV5-1 and TRBJ2-1; a weak D match, TRBD1 (5 bases). CDR3 length: 22 residues. V lost 0 bases and J lost 3, with 31 bases in between. Germline V gene sequence: CDR1 SGHRS, CDR2 YFSETQ. The CDR3 reads CASSLGTAGKFGRLRLYNEQFF. In nucleotides, the CDR3 is TGCGCCAGCAGCTTGGGAACGGCAGGGAAGTTCGGACGATTAAGACTCTACAATGAGCAGTTCTTC.

This chain joins TRBV6-2 or TRBV6-3 and TRBJ2-7; a weak D match, TRBD2 (5 bases). This CDR3 has 16 residues. Deletions cut 0 bases from V and 3 bases from J, with 15 bases between. Germline V gene sequence: CDR1 MNHEY, CDR2 SVGEGT. The CDR3 sequence: CASSYSRTHTHYEQYF. CDR3 nucleotides: TGTGCCAGCAGTTACTCGAGGACTCATACCCACTACGAGCAGTACTTC.